This record concerns one T cell receptor beta chain sequence. Other DNA sequences in the same sample also yield this CDR3. CD45RO-negative cells were positively selected for CCR7, leaving out terminally differentiated effector memory CD45RA+ cells. This sample stems from a study of shared clonotypes between healthy human individuals. Assay: immunoSEQ multiplex PCR; the TCRdb copy retains only in-frame clones and omits some. Among about 800,000 clones listed, approximately 97% were seen once. The germline V and J ends were trimmed by 0 bases and 5 bases, with 6 bases remaining between them. CDR1 SGHRS and CDR2 YFSETQ come from the germline V gene. CDR3 length: 13 residues.

The clonotype comes from a man aged 25 to 40 in good health. V usage is TRBV5-1 and J usage is TRBJ2-1, with D possibly TRBD2 on 6 matching bases. Sequencing input: naive CD8+ T cells sorted from blood. As DNA, the CDR3 is TGCGCCAGCAGCTTGGGGACTAACAATGAGCAGTTCTTC. It yields the protein CASSLGTNNEQFF.